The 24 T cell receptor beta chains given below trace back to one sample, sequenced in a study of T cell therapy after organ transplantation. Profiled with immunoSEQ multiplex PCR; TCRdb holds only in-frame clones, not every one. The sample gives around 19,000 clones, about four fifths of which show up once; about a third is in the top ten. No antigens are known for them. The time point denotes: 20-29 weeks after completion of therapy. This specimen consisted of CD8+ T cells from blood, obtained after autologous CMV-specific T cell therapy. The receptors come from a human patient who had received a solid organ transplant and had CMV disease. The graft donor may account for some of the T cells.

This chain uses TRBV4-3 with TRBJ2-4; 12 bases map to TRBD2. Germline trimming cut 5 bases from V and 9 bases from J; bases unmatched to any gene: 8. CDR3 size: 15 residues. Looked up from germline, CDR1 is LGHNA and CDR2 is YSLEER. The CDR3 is CASSRLAGDLGIQYF. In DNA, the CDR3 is TGCGCCAGCAGCAGACTAGCGGGAGATCTGGGCATTCAGTACTTC.

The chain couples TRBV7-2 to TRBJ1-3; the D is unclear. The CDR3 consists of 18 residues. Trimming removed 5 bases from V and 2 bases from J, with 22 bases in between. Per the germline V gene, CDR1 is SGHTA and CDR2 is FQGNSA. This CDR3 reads CASSPVLEPGRPGNTIYF. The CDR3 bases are TGTGCCAGCAGCCCAGTCCTCGAGCCCGGACGCCCTGGAAACACCATATATTTT.

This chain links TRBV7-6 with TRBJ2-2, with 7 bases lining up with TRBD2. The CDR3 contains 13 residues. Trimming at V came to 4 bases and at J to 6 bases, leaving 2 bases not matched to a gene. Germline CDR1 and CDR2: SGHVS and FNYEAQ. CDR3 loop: CASSSSGPGELFF. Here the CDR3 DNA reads TGTGCCAGCAGCTCTAGCGGTCCCGGGGAGCTGTTTTTT. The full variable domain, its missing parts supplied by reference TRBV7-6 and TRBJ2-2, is GAGVSQSPRYKVTKRGQDVALRCDPISGHVSLYWYRQALGQGPEFLTYFNYEAQQDKSGLPNDRFSAERPEGSISTLTIQRTEQRDSAMYRCASSSSGPGELFFGEGSRLTVL.

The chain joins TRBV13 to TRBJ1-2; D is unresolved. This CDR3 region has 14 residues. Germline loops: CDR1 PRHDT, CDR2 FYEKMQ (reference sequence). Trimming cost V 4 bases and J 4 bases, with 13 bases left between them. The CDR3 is CASSSERTLYGYTF. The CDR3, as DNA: TGTGCCAGCAGCTCCGAGAGGACCCTCTATGGCTACACCTTC.

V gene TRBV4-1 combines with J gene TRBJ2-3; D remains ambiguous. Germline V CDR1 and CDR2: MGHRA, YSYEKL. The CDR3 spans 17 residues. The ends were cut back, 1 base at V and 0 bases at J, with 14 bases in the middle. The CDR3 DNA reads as TGCGCCAGCAGCCAAGCCCATTTTTACGGGAGCACAGATACGCAGTATTTT. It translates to CASSQAHFYGSTDTQYF.

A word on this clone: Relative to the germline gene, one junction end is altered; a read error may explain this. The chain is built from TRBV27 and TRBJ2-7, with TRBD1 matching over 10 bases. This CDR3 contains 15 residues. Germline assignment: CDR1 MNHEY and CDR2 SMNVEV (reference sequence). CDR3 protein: CANSLRGQGTYEQYF. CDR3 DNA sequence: TGTGCCAACAGTCTACGGGGACAGGGGACCTACGAGCAGTACTTC.

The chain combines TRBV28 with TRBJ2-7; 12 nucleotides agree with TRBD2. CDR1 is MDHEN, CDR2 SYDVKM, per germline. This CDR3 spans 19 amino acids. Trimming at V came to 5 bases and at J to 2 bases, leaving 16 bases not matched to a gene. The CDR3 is CASSLSRLAGVTAPYEQYF. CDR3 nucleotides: TGTGCCAGCAGTCTCTCTCGACTAGCGGGAGTCACTGCACCCTACGAGCAGTACTTC.

The CDR3 loop reads CASSYSSGHIYEQYF. As DNA, the CDR3 is TGTGCCAGCAGTTACTCGTCTGGACACATCTACGAGCAGTACTTC. V and J are TRBV6-5 and TRBJ2-7, with D possibly being TRBD1 (5 bases). CDR1 is MNHEY and CDR2 is SVGAGI in the germline V gene. The CDR3 sequence is 15 residues long. V lost 0 bases and J 3 bases, leaving 12 bases between the germline ends.

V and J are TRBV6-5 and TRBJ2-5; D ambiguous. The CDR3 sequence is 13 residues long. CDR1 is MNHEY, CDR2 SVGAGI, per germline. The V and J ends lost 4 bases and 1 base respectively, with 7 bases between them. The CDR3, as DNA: TGTGCCAGCAGTTCAGAGATCCAAGAGACCCAGTACTTC. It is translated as CASSSEIQETQYF.

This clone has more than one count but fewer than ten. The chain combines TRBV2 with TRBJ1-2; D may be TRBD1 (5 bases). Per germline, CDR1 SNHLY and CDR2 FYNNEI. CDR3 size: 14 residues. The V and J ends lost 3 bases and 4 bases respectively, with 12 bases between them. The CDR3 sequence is CASSDGHLGYGYTF. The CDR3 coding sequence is TGTGCCAGCAGTGATGGACACTTAGGCTATGGCTACACCTTC.

For the CDR3, the DNA is TGTGCCAGCAGTGACCCGAACACTGAAGCTTTCTTT. It is translated as CASSDPNTEAFF. The V call is TRBV2, the J call TRBJ1-1; D remains unclear. Germline loops: CDR1 SNHLY, CDR2 FYNNEI. V lost 3 bases to trimming and J lost 1 base, with 3 bases between them. The CDR3 sequence is 12 residues long.

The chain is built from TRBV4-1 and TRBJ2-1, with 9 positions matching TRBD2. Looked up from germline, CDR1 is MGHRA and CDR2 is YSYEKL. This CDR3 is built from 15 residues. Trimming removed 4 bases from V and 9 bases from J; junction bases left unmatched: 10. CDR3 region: CASSRGRGGVVEQFF. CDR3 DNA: TGCGCCAGCAGCCGAGGGCGGGGGGGCGTAGTTGAGCAGTTCTTC.

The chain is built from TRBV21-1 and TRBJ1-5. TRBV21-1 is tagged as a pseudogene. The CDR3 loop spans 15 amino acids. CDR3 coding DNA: TGTGCCAGCCTCGGGGGGACCTATAGCAATCAGCCCCAGCATTTT. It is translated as CASLGGTYSNQPQHF.

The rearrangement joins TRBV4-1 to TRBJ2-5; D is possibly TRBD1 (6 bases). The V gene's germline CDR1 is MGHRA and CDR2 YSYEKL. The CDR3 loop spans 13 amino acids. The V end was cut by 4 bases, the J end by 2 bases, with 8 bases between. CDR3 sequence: CASSPQGQETQYF. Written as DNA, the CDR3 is TGCGCCAGCAGCCCCCAGGGGCAAGAGACCCAGTACTTC.

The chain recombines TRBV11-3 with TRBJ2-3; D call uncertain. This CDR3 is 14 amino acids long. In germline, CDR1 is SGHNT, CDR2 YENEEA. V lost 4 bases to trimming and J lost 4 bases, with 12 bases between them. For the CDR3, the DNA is TGTGCCAGCAGCTCTTCCCCGAGCCCAGATACGCAGTATTTT. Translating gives CASSSSPSPDTQYF.

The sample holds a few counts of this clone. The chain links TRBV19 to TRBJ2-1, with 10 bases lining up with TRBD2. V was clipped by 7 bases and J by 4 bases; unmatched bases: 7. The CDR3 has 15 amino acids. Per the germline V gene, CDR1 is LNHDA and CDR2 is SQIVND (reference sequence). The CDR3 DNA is TGTGCCAGTACTTTGACTAGCGGGCCATACAATGAGCAGTTCTTC. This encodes CASTLTSGPYNEQFF.

This CDR3 is CASSASGTGVGYTF. The CDR3, as DNA: TGTGCCAGCAGCGCAAGCGGGACAGGGGTTGGCTACACCTTC. The gene calls are TRBV7-9 and TRBJ1-2, with 10 bases identical to TRBD1. Germline CDR1 SEHNR, CDR2 FQNEAQ (reference sequence). V lost 5 bases and J lost 7; bases outside the gene matches: 7. This CDR3 has 14 amino acids.

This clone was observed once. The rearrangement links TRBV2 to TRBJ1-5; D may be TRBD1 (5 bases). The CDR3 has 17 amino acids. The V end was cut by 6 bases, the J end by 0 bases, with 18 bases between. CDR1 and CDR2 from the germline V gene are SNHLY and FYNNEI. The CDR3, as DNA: TGTGCCAGCAGGGGGGAACGGGACGCTGATAGCAATCAGCCCCAGCATTTT. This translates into CASRGERDADSNQPQHF.

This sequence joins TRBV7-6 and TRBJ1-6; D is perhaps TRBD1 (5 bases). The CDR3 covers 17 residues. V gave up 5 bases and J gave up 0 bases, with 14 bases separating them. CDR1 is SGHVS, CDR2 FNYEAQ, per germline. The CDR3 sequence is CASSQTAGSSYNSPLHF. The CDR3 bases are TGTGCCAGCAGCCAGACAGCAGGGAGCTCCTATAATTCACCCCTCCACTTT.

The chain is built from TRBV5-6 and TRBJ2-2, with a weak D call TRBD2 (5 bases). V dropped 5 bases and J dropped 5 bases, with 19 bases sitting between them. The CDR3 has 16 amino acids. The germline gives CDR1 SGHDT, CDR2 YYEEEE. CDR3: CASSPHFGPGTGELFF. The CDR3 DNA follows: TGTGCCAGCAGTCCCCACTTCGGCCCGGGGACCGGGGAGCTGTTTTTT.

The CDR3 is CASSYFQGSSPLHF. The CDR3 bases are TGTGCCAGCAGTTACTTCCAGGGGAGTTCACCCCTCCACTTT. The chain is built from TRBV6-6 and TRBJ1-6; possible D gene TRBD1, 6 bases. Per germline, CDR1 MNHNY and CDR2 SVGAGI (reference sequence). The CDR3 has 14 amino acids. V was cut by 1 base and J by 9 bases, with 10 bases left in between.

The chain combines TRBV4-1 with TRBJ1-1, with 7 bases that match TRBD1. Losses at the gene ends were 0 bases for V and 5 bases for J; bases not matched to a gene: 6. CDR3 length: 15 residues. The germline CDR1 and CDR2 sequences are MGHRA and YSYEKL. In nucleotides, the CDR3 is TGCGCCAGCAGCCAAGACGACAGGGAAGGGACTGAAGCTTTCTTT. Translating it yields CASSQDDREGTEAFF.

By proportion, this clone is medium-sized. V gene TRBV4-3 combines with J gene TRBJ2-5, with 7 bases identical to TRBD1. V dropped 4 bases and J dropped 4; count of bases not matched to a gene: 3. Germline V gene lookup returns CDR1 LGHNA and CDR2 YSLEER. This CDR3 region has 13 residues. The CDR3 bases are TGCGCCAGCAGCCTCGACAGGGTAGAGACCCAGTACTTC. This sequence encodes CASSLDRVETQYF.

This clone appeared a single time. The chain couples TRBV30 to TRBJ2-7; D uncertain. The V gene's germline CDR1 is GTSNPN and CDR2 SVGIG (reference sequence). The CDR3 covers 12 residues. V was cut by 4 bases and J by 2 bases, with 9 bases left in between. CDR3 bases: TGTGCCTGGACGGACGGAACCTACGAGCAGTACTTC. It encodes CAWTDGTYEQYF.